The clone carrying this T cell receptor beta chain has a handful of counts. V lost 6 bases to trimming and J lost 3 bases, with 14 bases between them. The length of the CDR3 is 14 residues. CDR1 and CDR2 from the germline V gene are MNHNS and SASEGT. MiXCR, run by TCRdb on the RT-PCR reads, gives a single entry per CDR3 protein. The sample contains fewer than 800,000 distinct CDR3 sequences, 14% of which appear only once. The chain has TRBV6-1 and TRBJ1-1; no clear D. This receptor was obtained from a female donor in good health, serving as a healthy control. Input material: memory CD4+ T cells from blood. CDR3 amino acids: CASRIYELDTEAFF. As DNA, the CDR3 is TGTGCCAGCAGGATATACGAGCTGGACACTGAAGCTTTCTTT.